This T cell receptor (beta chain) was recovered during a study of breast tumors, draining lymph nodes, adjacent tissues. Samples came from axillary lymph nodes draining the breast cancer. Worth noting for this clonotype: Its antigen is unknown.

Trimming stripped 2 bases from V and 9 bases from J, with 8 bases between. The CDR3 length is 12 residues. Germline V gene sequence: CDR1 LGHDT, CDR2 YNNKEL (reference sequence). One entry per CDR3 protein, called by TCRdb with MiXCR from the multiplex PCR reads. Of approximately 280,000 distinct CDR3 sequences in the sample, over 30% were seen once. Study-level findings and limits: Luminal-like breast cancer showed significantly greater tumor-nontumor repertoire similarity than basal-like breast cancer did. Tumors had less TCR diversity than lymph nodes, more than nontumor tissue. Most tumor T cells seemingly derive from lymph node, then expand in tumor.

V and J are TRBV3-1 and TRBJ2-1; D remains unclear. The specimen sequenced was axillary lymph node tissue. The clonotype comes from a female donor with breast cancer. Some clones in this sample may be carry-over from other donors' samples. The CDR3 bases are TGTGCCAGCAGCCAACTAGACGGTGAGCAGTTCTTC. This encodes CASSQLDGEQFF.